These T cell receptor beta chains were read from a single sample in a study of shared clonotypes between healthy human individuals. Sequenced by immunoSEQ multiplex PCR; TCRdb stores in-frame clones only, minus some. The table records around 1.9 million clones, about 94% of them present only once. The source material was naive CD8+ T cells from PBMCs. All receptors derive from a man younger than 30 in good health. Some clones in this sample may be carry-over from other donors' samples. CDR3s include the opening cysteine and the closing phenylalanine or tryptophan. Each record gives: V gene, D gene, clone size, J gene, CDR3 DNA, CDR3 protein. A D gene is named only where the DNA matches it firmly. Clone sizes are given selectively: once, few, many, or a class where the clone is expanded.

V gene: TRBV2
D gene: TRBD2
clone size: NA
J gene: TRBJ2-7
CDR3 DNA: TGTGCCAGCAGTGTTCCTAGCGGGAGGCATTACGAGCAGTACTTC
CDR3 protein: CASSVPSGRHYEQYF

V gene: TRBV4-3
D gene: TRBD2
clone size: once
J gene: TRBJ2-7
CDR3 DNA: TGCGCCAGCAGCCAAGATCGAAGCGGGGGGTCCTACGAGCAGTACTTC
CDR3 protein: CASSQDRSGGSYEQYF

V gene: TRBV29-1
D gene: NA
clone size: NA
J gene: TRBJ1-2
CDR3 DNA: TGCAGCGTTGAGAGCTACAGGGAGACTAACTATGGCTACACCTTC
CDR3 protein: CSVESYRETNYGYTF

V gene: TRBV7-9
D gene: TRBD1
clone size: NA
J gene: TRBJ2-7
CDR3 DNA: TGTGCCAGCAGTCCAACGGGACAGGCTACCTACGAGCAGTACTTC
CDR3 protein: CASSPTGQATYEQYF

V gene: TRBV19
D gene: NA
clone size: NA
J gene: TRBJ2-3
CDR3 DNA: TGTGCCAGTAGTATAGATTTTCCCTATACGCAGTATTTT
CDR3 protein: CASSIDFPYTQYF

V gene: TRBV5-1
D gene: NA
clone size: NA
J gene: TRBJ2-1
CDR3 DNA: TGCGCCAGCAAAGTGAGTGGGTGGTCTAACAATGAGCAGTTCTTC
CDR3 protein: CASKVSGWSNNEQFF

V gene: TRBV28
D gene: NA
clone size: NA
J gene: TRBJ2-3
CDR3 DNA: TGTGCCAGCAGTTTAGGGGGAGGGACACCAGGAGCTAGCACAGATACGCAGTATTTT
CDR3 protein: CASSLGGGTPGASTDTQYF

V gene: TRBV7-9
D gene: NA
clone size: NA
J gene: TRBJ1-1
CDR3 DNA: TGTGCCAGCAGCCGGGGGGGCGCTGAAGCTTTCTTT
CDR3 protein: CASSRGGAEAFF

V gene: TRBV7-9
D gene: NA
clone size: NA
J gene: TRBJ2-7
CDR3 DNA: TGTGCCAGCAGCTTAGTACTCGGGACCGACAACGAGCAGTACTTC
CDR3 protein: CASSLVLGTDNEQYF

V gene: TRBV29-1
D gene: NA
clone size: NA
J gene: TRBJ2-7
CDR3 DNA: TGCAGCGTTGAAGATCAGTCAGACGAGCAGTACTTC
CDR3 protein: CSVEDQSDEQYF